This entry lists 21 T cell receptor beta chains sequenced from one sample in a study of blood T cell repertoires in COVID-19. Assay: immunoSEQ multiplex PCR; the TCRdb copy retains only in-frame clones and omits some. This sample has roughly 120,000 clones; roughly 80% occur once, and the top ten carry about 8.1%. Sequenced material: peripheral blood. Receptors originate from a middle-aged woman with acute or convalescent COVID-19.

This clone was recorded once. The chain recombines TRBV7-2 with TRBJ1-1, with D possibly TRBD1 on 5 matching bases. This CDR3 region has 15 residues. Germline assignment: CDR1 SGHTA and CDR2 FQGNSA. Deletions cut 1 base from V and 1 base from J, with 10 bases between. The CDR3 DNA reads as TGTGCCAGCAGCTTAGTTTACGGGGGGAACACTGAAGCTTTCTTT. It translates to CASSLVYGGNTEAFF.

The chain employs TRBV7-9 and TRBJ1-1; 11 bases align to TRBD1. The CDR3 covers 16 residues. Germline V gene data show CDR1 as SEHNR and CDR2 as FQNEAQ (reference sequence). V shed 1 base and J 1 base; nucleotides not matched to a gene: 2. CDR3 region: CASSLGTGGRNTEAFF. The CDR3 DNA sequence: TGTGCCAGCAGCTTAGGGACAGGGGGCAGGAACACTGAAGCTTTCTTT.

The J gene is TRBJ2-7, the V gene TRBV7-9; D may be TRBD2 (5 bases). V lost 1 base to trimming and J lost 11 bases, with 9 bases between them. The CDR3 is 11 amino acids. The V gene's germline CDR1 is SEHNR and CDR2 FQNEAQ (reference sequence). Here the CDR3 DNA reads TGTGCCAGCAGCTTAGAAGCTAGCAAGTACTTC. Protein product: CASSLEASKYF.

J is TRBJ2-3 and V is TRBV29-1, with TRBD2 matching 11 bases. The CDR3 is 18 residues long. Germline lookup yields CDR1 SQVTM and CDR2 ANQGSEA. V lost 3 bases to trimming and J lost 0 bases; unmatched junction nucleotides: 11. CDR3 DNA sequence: TGCAGCGTTGATCAGATCGCCGGACTAGCGGGTAGCACAGATACGCAGTATTTT. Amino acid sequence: CSVDQIAGLAGSTDTQYF.

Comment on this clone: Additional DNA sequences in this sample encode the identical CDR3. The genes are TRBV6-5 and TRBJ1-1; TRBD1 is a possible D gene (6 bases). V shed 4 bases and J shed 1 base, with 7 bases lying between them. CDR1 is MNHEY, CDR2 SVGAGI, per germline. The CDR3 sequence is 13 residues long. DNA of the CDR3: TGTGCCAGCAGTTTGACAGGGAACACTGAAGCTTTCTTT. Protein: CASSLTGNTEAFF.

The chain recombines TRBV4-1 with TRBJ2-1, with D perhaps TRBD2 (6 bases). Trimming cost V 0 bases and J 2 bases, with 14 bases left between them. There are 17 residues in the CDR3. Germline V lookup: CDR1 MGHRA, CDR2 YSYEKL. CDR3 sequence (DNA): TGCGCCAGCAGCCAAGAACGGGCGGGGTACACCTACAATGAGCAGTTCTTC. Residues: CASSQERAGYTYNEQFF.

CDR3 sequence (DNA): TGTGCCAGCAGCTTAGCGAGAGACAGGGGAGTGGGGAACACTGAAGCTTTCTTT. Protein sequence: CASSLARDRGVGNTEAFF. The chain employs TRBV7-7 and TRBJ1-1; 8 nucleotides agree with TRBD1. The germline gives CDR1 SSHAT, CDR2 FNYEAQ (reference sequence). The CDR3 runs to 18 residues. V trimming: 0 bases; J trimming: 1 base; junction bases outside the gene matches: 10.

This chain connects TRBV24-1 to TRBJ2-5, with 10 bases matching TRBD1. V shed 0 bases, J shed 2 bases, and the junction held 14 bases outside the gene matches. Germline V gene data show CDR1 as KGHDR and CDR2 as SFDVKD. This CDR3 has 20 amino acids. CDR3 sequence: CATSDLLGDRGSYRQETQYF. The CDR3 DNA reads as TGTGCCACCAGTGATTTGTTAGGGGACAGGGGTTCCTATAGGCAAGAGACCCAGTACTTC.

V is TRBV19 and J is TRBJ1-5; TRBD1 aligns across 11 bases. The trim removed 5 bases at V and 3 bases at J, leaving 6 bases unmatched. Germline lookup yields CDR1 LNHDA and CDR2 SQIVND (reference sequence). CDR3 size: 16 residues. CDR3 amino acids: CASSYRDRGVNQPQHF. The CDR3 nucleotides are TGTGCCAGTAGTTACCGGGACAGGGGGGTCAATCAGCCCCAGCATTTT.

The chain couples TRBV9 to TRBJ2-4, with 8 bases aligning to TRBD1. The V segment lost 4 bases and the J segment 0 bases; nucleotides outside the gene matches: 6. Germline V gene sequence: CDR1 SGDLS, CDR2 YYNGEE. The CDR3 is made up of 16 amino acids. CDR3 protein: CASSFGQGVAKNIQYF. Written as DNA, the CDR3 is TGTGCCAGCAGCTTCGGACAGGGCGTAGCCAAAAACATTCAGTACTTC.

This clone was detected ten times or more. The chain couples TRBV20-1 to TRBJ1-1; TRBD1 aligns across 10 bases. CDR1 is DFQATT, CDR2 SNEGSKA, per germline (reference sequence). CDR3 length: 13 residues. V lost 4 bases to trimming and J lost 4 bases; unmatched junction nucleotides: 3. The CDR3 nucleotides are TGCAGTGCTAATGACAGGGGGCTCACTGAAGCTTTCTTT. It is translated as CSANDRGLTEAFF.

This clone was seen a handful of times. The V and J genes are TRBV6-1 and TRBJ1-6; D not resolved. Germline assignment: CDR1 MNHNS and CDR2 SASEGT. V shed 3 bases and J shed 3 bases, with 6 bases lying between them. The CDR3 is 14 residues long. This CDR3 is CASSDRNYNSPLHF. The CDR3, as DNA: TGTGCCAGCAGTGACAGGAACTATAATTCACCCCTCCACTTT.

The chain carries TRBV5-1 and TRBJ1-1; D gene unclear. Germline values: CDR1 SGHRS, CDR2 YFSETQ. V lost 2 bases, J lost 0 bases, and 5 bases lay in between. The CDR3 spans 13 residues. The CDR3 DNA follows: TGCGCCAGCAGCTTTACACTGAACACTGAAGCTTTCTTT. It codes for CASSFTLNTEAFF.

In DNA, the CDR3 is TGTGCCAGTCAACCCGGTCGCGGCCTCTACGAGCAGTACTTC. Encoded protein: CASQPGRGLYEQYF. The chain employs TRBV19 and TRBJ2-7; D unclear. The V gene's germline CDR1 is LNHDA and CDR2 SQIVND (reference sequence). CDR3 length: 14 residues. Deletions cut 8 bases from V and 3 bases from J, with 17 bases between.

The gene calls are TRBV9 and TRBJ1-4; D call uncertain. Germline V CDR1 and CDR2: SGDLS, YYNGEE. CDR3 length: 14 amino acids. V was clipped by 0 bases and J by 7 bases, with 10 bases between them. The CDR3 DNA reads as TGTGCCAGCAGCGTAGGAGTTATGAGTGAAAAACTGTTTTTT. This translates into CASSVGVMSEKLFF.

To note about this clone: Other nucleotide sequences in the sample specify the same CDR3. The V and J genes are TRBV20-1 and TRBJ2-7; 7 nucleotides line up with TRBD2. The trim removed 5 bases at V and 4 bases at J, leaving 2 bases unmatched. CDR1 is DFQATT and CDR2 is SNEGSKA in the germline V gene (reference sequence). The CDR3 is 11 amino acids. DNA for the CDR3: TGCAGTGCTCTCGGGGGGTACGAGCAGTACTTC. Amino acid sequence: CSALGGYEQYF.

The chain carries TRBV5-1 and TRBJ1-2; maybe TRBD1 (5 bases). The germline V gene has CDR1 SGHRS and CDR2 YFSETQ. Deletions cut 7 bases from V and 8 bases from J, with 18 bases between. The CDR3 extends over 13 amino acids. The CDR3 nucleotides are TGCGCCAGCGATGTTCAGGGAAGCGGGGGCTACACCTTC. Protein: CASDVQGSGGYTF.

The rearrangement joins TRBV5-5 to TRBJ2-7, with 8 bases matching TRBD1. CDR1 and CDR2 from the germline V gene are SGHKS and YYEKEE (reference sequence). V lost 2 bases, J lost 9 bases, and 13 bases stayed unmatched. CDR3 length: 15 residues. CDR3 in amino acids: CASSFIGARGLGQYF. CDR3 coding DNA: TGTGCCAGCAGCTTCATTGGGGCCAGGGGGCTTGGGCAGTACTTC.

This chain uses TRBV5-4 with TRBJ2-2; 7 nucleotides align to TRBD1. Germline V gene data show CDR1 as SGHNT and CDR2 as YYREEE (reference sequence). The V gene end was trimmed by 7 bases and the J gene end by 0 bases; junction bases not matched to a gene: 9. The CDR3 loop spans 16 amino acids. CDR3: CASSGVGQTNTGELFF. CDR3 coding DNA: TGTGCCAGCTCCGGCGTGGGACAGACGAACACCGGGGAGCTGTTTTTT.

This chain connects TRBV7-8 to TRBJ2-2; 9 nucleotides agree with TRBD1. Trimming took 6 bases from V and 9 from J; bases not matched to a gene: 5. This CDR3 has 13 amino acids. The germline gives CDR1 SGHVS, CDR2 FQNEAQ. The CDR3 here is CASRDRGDWELFF. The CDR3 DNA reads TGTGCCAGCAGAGACAGGGGGGACTGGGAGCTGTTTTTT.

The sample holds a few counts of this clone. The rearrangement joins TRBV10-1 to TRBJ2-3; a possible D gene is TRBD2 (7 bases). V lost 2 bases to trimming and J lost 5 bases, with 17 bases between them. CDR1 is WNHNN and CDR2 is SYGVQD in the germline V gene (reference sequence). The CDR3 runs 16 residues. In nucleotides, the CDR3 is TGCGCCAGCAGTGAGCCGGGCCGCGGGGGCCAAGATACGCAGTATTTT. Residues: CASSEPGRGGQDTQYF.